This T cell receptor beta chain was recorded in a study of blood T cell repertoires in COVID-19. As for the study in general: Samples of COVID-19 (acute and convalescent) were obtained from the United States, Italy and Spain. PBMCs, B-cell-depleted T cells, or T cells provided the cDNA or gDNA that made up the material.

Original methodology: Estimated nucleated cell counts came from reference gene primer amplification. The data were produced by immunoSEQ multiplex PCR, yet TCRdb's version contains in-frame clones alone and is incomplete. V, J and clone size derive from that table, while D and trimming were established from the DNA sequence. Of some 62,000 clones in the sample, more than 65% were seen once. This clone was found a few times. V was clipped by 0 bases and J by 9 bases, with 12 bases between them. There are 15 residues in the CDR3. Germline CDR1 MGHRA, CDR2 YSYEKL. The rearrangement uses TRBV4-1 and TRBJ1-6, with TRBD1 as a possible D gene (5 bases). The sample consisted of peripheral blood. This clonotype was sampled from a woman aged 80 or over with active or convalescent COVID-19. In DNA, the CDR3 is TGCGCCAGCAGCCAAGATATAGGGGTTAGTTCACCCCTCCACTTT. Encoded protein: CASSQDIGVSSPLHF.